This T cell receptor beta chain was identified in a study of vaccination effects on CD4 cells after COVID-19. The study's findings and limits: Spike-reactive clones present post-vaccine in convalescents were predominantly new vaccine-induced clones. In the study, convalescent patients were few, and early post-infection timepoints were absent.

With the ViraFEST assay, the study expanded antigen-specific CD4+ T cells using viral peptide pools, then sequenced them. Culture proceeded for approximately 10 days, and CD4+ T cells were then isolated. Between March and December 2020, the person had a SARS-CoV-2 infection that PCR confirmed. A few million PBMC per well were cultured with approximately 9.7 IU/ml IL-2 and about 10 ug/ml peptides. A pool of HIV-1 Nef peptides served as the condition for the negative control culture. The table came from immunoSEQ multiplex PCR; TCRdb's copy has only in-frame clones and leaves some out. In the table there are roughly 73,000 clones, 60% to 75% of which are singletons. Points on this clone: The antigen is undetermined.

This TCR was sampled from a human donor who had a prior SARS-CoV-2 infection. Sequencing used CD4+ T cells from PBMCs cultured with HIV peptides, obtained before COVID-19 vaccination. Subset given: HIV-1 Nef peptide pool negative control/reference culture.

CDR3: CASSVVASSDSEQFF. As DNA, the CDR3 is TGTGCCAGCAGCGTAGTCGCATCGAGCGATAGTGAGCAGTTCTTC. This chain joins TRBV9 and TRBJ2-1; no firm D call. The CDR3 covers 15 residues. Germline V gene lookup returns CDR1 SGDLS and CDR2 YYNGEE. V was shortened by 0 bases and J by 9 bases, with 16 bases between the two germline ends.